These 23 T cell receptor beta chains share one sample of origin, sequenced in a study of T cell responses to AZD1222 COVID-19 vaccine (dated by TCRdb to the early 2020s). Per the publication, the time point label means: baseline before first vaccination. The sample's treatment or condition label is to be understood as: meningococcal conjugate vaccine given as trial control. Preparation of the library involved the immunoSEQ multiplex PCR assay. Not all clones reach the TCRdb copy of this immuneACCESS table, which keeps in-frame sequences only. Checked studies attribute under half of the gap to unresolved V genes and leave the rest unexplained. Present in this sample are 140,000 to 150,000 clones, approximately 85% of which were seen just once. The ten biggest clones cover roughly 4.5% of the sample. This specimen was peripheral blood, taken on day 0 of MenACWY control vaccination. Receptors were obtained from an adult in good health.

The genes are TRBV19 and TRBJ1-5; perhaps TRBD1 as D (6 bases). Germline CDR1 and CDR2: LNHDA and SQIVND (reference sequence). The CDR3 is 14 amino acids. V shed 6 bases and J shed 3 bases, with 12 bases lying between them. The CDR3 coding sequence is TGTGCCAGTAGGGAACAGGGATTCAATCAGCCCCAGCATTTT. It encodes CASREQGFNQPQHF.

This clone was counted only a few times. The V call is TRBV5-1, the J call TRBJ2-1; D may be TRBD1 or TRBD2 (6 bases each). The CDR3 spans 14 residues. Germline values: CDR1 SGHRS, CDR2 YFSETQ. Trimming removed 0 bases at V and 5 bases at J, with 9 bases between. The CDR3 DNA reads TGCGCCAGCAGCTTGGTTGGGGGGCACAATGAGCAGTTCTTC. Translating gives CASSLVGGHNEQFF.

V gene TRBV11-2 combines with J gene TRBJ1-1, with 9 positions matching TRBD1. The junction had 11 bases not matched to a gene; V was cut back by 8 bases and J by 7 bases. Germline V gene sequence: CDR1 SGHAT, CDR2 FQNNGV. The CDR3 spans 14 residues. CDR3 coding DNA: TGTGCCAGCGCCGATCGCGGGACAGGGAATGAAGCTTTCTTT. This encodes CASADRGTGNEAFF.

J is TRBJ1-1 and V is TRBV11-2; 7 bases fit TRBD1. The germline V gene has CDR1 SGHAT and CDR2 FQNNGV. The CDR3 loop spans 14 amino acids. V was pared by 2 bases and J by 6 bases, with 6 bases of the junction left unmatched. CDR3 sequence reads: CASSLRGGNAEAFF. In DNA form, the CDR3 reads TGTGCCAGCAGCTTAAGAGGGGGCAATGCTGAAGCTTTCTTT.

The J gene is TRBJ1-5, the V gene TRBV7-2; possible D gene TRBD1, 5 bases. This CDR3 is 15 amino acids long. Germline V gene data show CDR1 as SGHTA and CDR2 as FQGNSA. The V gene lost 0 bases and the J gene lost 0 bases, with 6 bases spanning the gap. The CDR3 protein is CASSLATGSNQPQHF. The CDR3 DNA is TGTGCCAGCAGCTTAGCCACAGGTAGCAATCAGCCCCAGCATTTT.

This chain joins TRBV3-1 (or the pseudogene TRBV3-2) and TRBJ1-2, with D unresolved. Per the germline V gene, CDR1 is LGHDT and CDR2 is YNNKEL (reference sequence). There are 13 residues in the CDR3. The ends were cut back, 5 bases at V and 1 base at J, with 8 bases in the middle. CDR3 sequence: CASSAGSNYGYTF. The CDR3 DNA sequence: TGTGCCAGCAGCGCCGGGAGTAACTATGGCTACACCTTC.

As for this clone: Other nucleotide sequences in the sample specify the same CDR3. V usage is TRBV5-6 and J usage is TRBJ1-5, with D possibly TRBD1 on 6 matching bases. Deletions cut 1 base from V and 5 bases from J, with 10 bases between. This CDR3 contains 14 residues. Germline CDR1 reads SGHDT; CDR2 reads YYEEEE. CDR3 nucleotides: TGTGCCAGCAGCTTGTGGGGGGGGCATCAGCCCCAGCATTTT. As protein: CASSLWGGHQPQHF.

For this clone: The same CDR3 is also encoded by other DNA sequences in this sample. The chain combines TRBV9 with TRBJ2-5; D is undetermined. CDR1 and CDR2 from the germline V gene are SGDLS and YYNGEE. The CDR3 is 13 amino acids. V lost 0 bases to trimming and J lost 2 bases, with 5 bases between them. The CDR3 nucleotides are TGTGCCAGCAGCGTAGGGGTTCAAGAGACCCAGTACTTC. Amino acid sequence: CASSVGVQETQYF. Drawing the rest from reference TRBV9 and TRBJ2-5, the complete variable domain is DSGVTQTPKHLITATGQRVTLRCSPRSGDLSVYWYQQSLDQGLQFLIQYYNGEERAKGNILERFSAQQFPDLHSELNLSSLELGDSALYFCASSVGVQETQYFGPGTRLLVL.

The chain couples TRBV3-1 (or the pseudogene TRBV3-2) to TRBJ2-7; 7 bases map to TRBD2. Germline V gene data show CDR1 as LGHDT and CDR2 as YNNKEL (reference sequence). This CDR3 comprises 16 residues. Trimming took 0 bases from V and 7 from J; bases not matched to a gene: 12. The CDR3 sequence: CASSQETTLKRGEQYV. CDR3 coding DNA: TGTGCCAGCAGCCAAGAAACAACCTTGAAGCGGGGAGAGCAGTACGTC.

In its sample, this clone was seen a few times. The chain recombines TRBV5-6 with TRBJ1-1; 7 nucleotides align to TRBD1. Germline loops: CDR1 SGHDT, CDR2 YYEEEE. V lost 3 bases and J lost 4; bases outside the gene matches: 3. There are 13 residues in the CDR3. The CDR3 DNA reads as TGTGCCAGCAGCTGGACAGGAGGCACTGAAGCTTTCTTT. Translated, it gives CASSWTGGTEAFF.

The genes are TRBV11-3 and TRBJ2-1; 8 bases map to TRBD1. The CDR3 is made up of 15 amino acids. After removal of 5 bases from V and 2 bases from J, the junction contained 5 bases not matched to a gene. CDR1 and CDR2 from the germline V gene are SGHNT and YENEEA. CDR3 loop: CASSPGGLPYNEQFF. DNA of the CDR3: TGTGCCAGCAGCCCAGGGGGCTTACCCTACAATGAGCAGTTCTTC.

The rearrangement joins TRBV5-1 to TRBJ2-5, with D hard to call. Germline V CDR1 and CDR2: SGHRS, YFSETQ. V was cut by 0 bases and J by 4 bases, with 4 bases left in between. This CDR3 is 12 amino acids long. As DNA, the CDR3 is TGCGCCAGCAGCTTGGACCCAGAGACCCAGTACTTC. This codes for CASSLDPETQYF.

CDR3 amino acids: CASTAGRGVRETQYF. CDR3 nucleotides: TGTGCCAGCACCGCGGGACGGGGGGTCAGGGAGACCCAGTACTTC. J is TRBJ2-5 and V is TRBV5-8, with 7 bases matching TRBD2. Germline values: CDR1 SGHTS, CDR2 YDEGEE. The CDR3 is 15 residues long. V shed 6 bases and J 5 bases; nucleotides not matched to a gene: 13.

This rearrangement joins TRBV11-2 to TRBJ1-2; TRBD1 matches at 9 bases. Trimming removed 5 bases from V and 5 bases from J; junction bases left unmatched: 9. The germline V gene encodes CDR1 SGHAT and CDR2 FQNNGV. This CDR3 has 15 amino acids. DNA for the CDR3: TGTGCCAGCAGCCGGGGACAGGGTTTGGAGTATGGCTACACCTTC. This codes for CASSRGQGLEYGYTF.

The genes are TRBV5-6 and TRBJ1-1; D possibly corresponds to TRBD1 (5 bases). The length of the CDR3 is 13 residues. Per germline, CDR1 SGHDT and CDR2 YYEEEE. V lost 4 bases, J lost 6 bases, and 13 bases lay in between. The DNA of the CDR3 is TGTGCCAGCAGCGTGGGGGTGGAAGCTGAAGCTTTCTTT. It codes for CASSVGVEAEAFF.

V gene TRBV7-9 combines with J gene TRBJ1-3, with a possible D match to TRBD1 (6 bases). Germline CDR1 and CDR2: SEHNR and FQNEAQ (reference sequence). V gave up 5 bases and J gave up 7 bases, with 21 bases separating them. This CDR3 has 16 residues. The CDR3 spells CASSPGGGKVDNTIYF. CDR3 DNA: TGTGCCAGCAGCCCCGGAGGGGGTAAAGTCGACAACACCATATATTTT.

The count of this clone is one. The J gene is TRBJ1-2, the V gene TRBV3-1 (or the pseudogene TRBV3-2), with 8 bases matching TRBD1. Germline values: CDR1 LGHDT, CDR2 YNNKEL (reference sequence). Germline trimming cut 4 bases from V and 5 bases from J; bases unmatched to any gene: 12. This CDR3 region has 16 residues. The CDR3 nucleotides are TGTGCCAGCAGCCCTACTCCGGGACAGGATGTTTATGGCTACACCTTC. Translating gives CASSPTPGQDVYGYTF.

The chain has TRBV19 and TRBJ1-5; 9 bases match TRBD1. CDR1 and CDR2 (germline): LNHDA, SQIVND (reference sequence). The V segment lost 5 bases and the J segment 2 bases; nucleotides outside the gene matches: 4. This CDR3 contains 15 residues. This CDR3 reads CASSDRGFGNQPQHF. The DNA for the CDR3 is TGTGCCAGTAGTGACAGGGGGTTCGGCAATCAGCCCCAGCATTTT.

The chain carries TRBV6-5 and TRBJ1-1, with 10 bases matching TRBD1. J gave up 6 bases and V 7 bases, and 11 bases lay outside the gene matches. Germline CDR1 is MNHEY and CDR2 is SVGAGI. The CDR3 is 15 amino acids. The CDR3 region is CASKTGQGGSAEAFF. In DNA, the CDR3 is TGTGCCAGCAAAACCGGACAGGGGGGAAGCGCTGAAGCTTTCTTT.

The genes are TRBV5-1 and TRBJ1-1, with D possibly being TRBD1 (5 bases). Germline V gives CDR1 SGHRS, CDR2 YFSETQ. The CDR3 loop spans 16 amino acids. Trimming pared 3 bases from V and 1 base from J, leaving 16 bases between. The CDR3 reads CASSWGQRTENTEAFF. As DNA, the CDR3 is TGCGCCAGCAGCTGGGGCCAGAGGACCGAGAACACTGAAGCTTTCTTT.

This clone was observed at least ten times. V and J are TRBV7-9 and TRBJ1-2; perhaps TRBD1 as D (5 bases). From germline, CDR1 is SEHNR and CDR2 FQNEAQ (reference sequence). The CDR3 extends over 14 amino acids. Trimming pared 4 bases from V and 3 bases from J, leaving 12 bases between. The CDR3 loop reads CASSYKGDYYGYTF. The CDR3 DNA is TGTGCCAGCAGCTACAAAGGGGACTACTATGGCTACACCTTC.

The chain links TRBV5-1 to TRBJ2-3; 9 nucleotides agree with TRBD2. The V segment lost 1 base and the J segment 0 bases; nucleotides outside the gene matches: 24. The CDR3 covers 23 residues. Germline lookup yields CDR1 SGHRS and CDR2 YFSETQ. CDR3 sequence (DNA): TGCGCCAGCAGCTTGCGGGGCCGACTCGCGGGGGGGCGAAATAAGCCCAGCACAGATACGCAGTATTTT. Amino acid sequence: CASSLRGRLAGGRNKPSTDTQYF. Together with reference TRBV5-1 and TRBJ2-3, the CDR3 gives the full variable domain: KAGVTQTPRYLIKTRGQQVTLSCSPISGHRSVSWYQQTPGQGLQFLFEYFSETQRNKGNFPGRFSGRQFSNSRSEMNVSTLELGDSALYLCASSLRGRLAGGRNKPSTDTQYFGPGTRLTVL.

This chain links TRBV7-2 with TRBJ2-7; D is possibly TRBD1 or TRBD2 (5 bases each). The ends were cut back, 3 bases at V and 5 bases at J, with 11 bases in the middle. The CDR3 contains 13 residues. Germline CDR1 SGHTA, CDR2 FQGNSA. CDR3 amino acids: CASSLRRGHEQYF. DNA of the CDR3: TGTGCCAGCAGCTTGCGACGGGGCCACGAGCAGTACTTC.